The 32 T cell receptor beta chains below were found in one sample sequenced in a study of neurological immune-mediated disorders (dated by TCRdb to the late 2010s). The library was generated by 5' RACE. Sequencing was carried out with an Illumina HiSeq 2500. The public reads were reanalyzed by TCRdb: fastp trimming at Q25, MiXCR alignment, in-frame beta chains only. Identical CDR3 proteins give one entry, which carries the most common genes and DNA. The sample table holds about 62,000 distinct CDR3 sequences, of which 3.5% to 4.5% were seen once. Under 2.5% of the sample lies in the top ten. Input material: PBMCs. The origin of the receptors is a woman in her forties or fifties with multiple sclerosis.

The rearrangement links TRBV7-2 to TRBJ1-2; D unclear. This CDR3 region has 12 residues. Germline V CDR1 and CDR2: SGHTA, FQGNSA. Trimming stripped 2 bases from V and 4 bases from J, with 5 bases between. CDR3 sequence (DNA): TGTGCCAGCAGCTTAAACAGCTATGGCTACACCTTC. Protein: CASSLNSYGYTF.

This clonotype was seen ten or more times. V is TRBV20-1 and J is TRBJ2-3, with 11 bases fitting TRBD2. The CDR3 sequence is 19 residues long. Trimming took 4 bases from V and 5 from J; bases not matched to a gene: 20. Germline CDR1 reads DFQATT; CDR2 reads SNEGSKA (reference sequence). CDR3 sequence (DNA): TGCAGTGCTAAGACGGGGCTAGCGGGAGGCTCCTTCAGGGGAGATACGCAGTATTTT. Its translation: CSAKTGLAGGSFRGDTQYF.

This clonotype has a count of ten or more. CDR3 DNA sequence: TGTGCCTCCCAAAGGGGGCTCAGGGGCAACACTGAAGCTTTCTTT. It translates to CASQRGLRGNTEAFF. This chain uses TRBV12-3 or TRBV12-4 with TRBJ1-1; 7 bases line up with TRBD1. The CDR3 runs 15 residues. The V and J ends lost 11 bases and 2 bases, in that order; junction bases with no gene match: 14.

This clonotype was picked up many times. This chain connects TRBV12-5 to TRBJ1-3, with D maybe TRBD1 (5 bases). Trimming pared 5 bases from V and 3 bases from J, leaving 11 bases between. Germline CDR1 reads LGHNT; CDR2 reads FRNRAP. The CDR3 totals 14 residues. CDR3 protein: CASGRAGGGNTIYF. CDR3 bases: TGTGCTAGTGGTCGCGCGGGGGGTGGAAACACCATATATTTT.

The table lists this clonotype with many counts. J is TRBJ2-3 and V is TRBV15, with D uncertain. The CDR3 loop spans 14 amino acids. The germline V and J ends were trimmed by 1 base and 0 bases, with 5 bases remaining between them. Germline assignment: CDR1 LNHNV and CDR2 YYDKDF (reference sequence). This CDR3 reads CATSRGQSTDTQYF. The CDR3 DNA sequence: TGTGCCACCAGCAGAGGACAAAGCACAGATACGCAGTATTTT.

This clonotype was seen only a few times. This rearrangement joins TRBV3-1 to TRBJ2-1; no clear D gene. The CDR3 loop spans 12 amino acids. Germline values: CDR1 LGHDT, CDR2 YNNKEL (reference sequence). V was pared by 3 bases and J by 6 bases, with 6 bases between. CDR3 nucleotide sequence: TGTGCCAGCAGCCATAGCTCCAATGAGCAGTTCTTC. Encoded protein: CASSHSSNEQFF.

This clonotype was counted at least ten times. The chain carries TRBV20-1 and TRBJ2-3; 8 nucleotides match TRBD1. The CDR3 spans 16 residues. With V trimmed by 0 bases and J by 5 bases, 10 bases remained unmatched. In germline, CDR1 is DFQATT, CDR2 SNEGSKA (reference sequence). CDR3 nucleotide sequence: TGCAGTGCTAGAGAATTGGGCAGGGGGCGTGAAGATACGCAGTATTTT. Protein: CSARELGRGREDTQYF.

Ten or more counts support this clonotype. The rearrangement uses TRBV7-2 and TRBJ1-2; D is perhaps TRBD1 (5 bases). Deletions cut 1 base from V and 8 bases from J, with 14 bases between. CDR3 length: 14 amino acids. Germline V gene data show CDR1 as SGHTA and CDR2 as FQGNSA. CDR3 DNA sequence: TGTGCCAGCAGCTTAGATCGGGATGGGGGAGGCTACACCTTC. Residues: CASSLDRDGGGYTF.

A word on this clonotype: One end of the junction fails to match germline, which may point to a read error. V is TRBV5-6 and J is TRBJ2-2; D is unresolved. The CDR3 has 14 residues. Germline-derived CDR1 and CDR2 are SGHDT and YYEEEE. CDR3 coding DNA: TGTGCCAGCAGCGCCGGGCCCCACACAGGGGAGCTGTTTTTT. Amino acid sequence: CASSAGPHTGELFF. The full variable domain, completed using reference TRBV5-6 and TRBJ2-2, is DAGVTQSPTHLIKTRGQQVTLRCSPKSGHDTVSWYQQALGQGPQFIFQYYEEEERQRGNFPDRFSGHQFPNYSSELNVNALLLGDSALYLCASSAGPHTGELFFGEGSRLTVL.

In this sample, this clonotype turned up many times. V gene TRBV7-9 combines with J gene TRBJ2-5; 11 bases map to TRBD2. CDR3 length: 14 residues. Looked up from germline, CDR1 is SEHNR and CDR2 is FQNEAQ (reference sequence). The V gene end was trimmed by 6 bases and the J gene end by 4 bases; junction bases not matched to a gene: 4. CDR3 protein: CASRPGLAGETQYF. CDR3 in DNA: TGTGCCAGCAGACCCGGACTAGCGGGAGAGACCCAGTACTTC.

This clonotype has at least ten counts. The V gene is TRBV5-1, the J gene TRBJ2-3; perhaps TRBD1 as D (6 bases). In germline, CDR1 is SGHRS, CDR2 YFSETQ. The CDR3 is 16 amino acids. Trimming pared 0 bases from V and 2 bases from J, leaving 13 bases between. The CDR3 here is CASSLGTRGSTDTQYF. The CDR3 DNA reads TGCGCCAGCAGCTTGGGTACGAGGGGGTCCACAGATACGCAGTATTTT.

Ten or more counts support this clonotype. The rearrangement joins TRBV5-1 to TRBJ2-7; 8 bases match TRBD1. V lost 4 bases to trimming and J lost 5 bases; unmatched junction nucleotides: 11. Germline lookup yields CDR1 SGHRS and CDR2 YFSETQ. This CDR3 contains 15 residues. The CDR3 reads CASSPKGQGADEQYF. The CDR3 nucleotides are TGCGCCAGCAGCCCAAAGGGGCAGGGGGCCGACGAGCAGTACTTC.

In the case of this clonotype: Sequence at one end of the junction differs from germline and may be a read error. The gene calls are TRBV7-6 and TRBJ2-1; tentative D call: TRBD1 (5 bases). The CDR3 sequence is 13 residues long. Germline V gene lookup returns CDR1 SGHVS and CDR2 FNYEAQ. The chain's CDR3 is CDSSMERGNEQFF. CDR3 in DNA: TGTGACAGCAGCATGGAAAGGGGTAATGAGCAGTTCTTC.

By sample fraction, this clonotype is medium-sized. The chain has TRBV7-2 and TRBJ1-1, with D maybe TRBD1 (5 bases). CDR1 and CDR2 from the germline V gene are SGHTA and FQGNSA. V dropped 2 bases and J dropped 11 bases, with 12 bases sitting between them. The CDR3 loop spans 12 amino acids. CDR3 coding DNA: TGTGCCAGCAGCTTAAGCGTGGGACTTGCTTTCTTT. Translating gives CASSLSVGLAFF. The full variable domain, rest sourced from reference TRBV7-2 and TRBJ1-1, is GAGVSQSPSNKVTEKGKDVELRCDPISGHTALYWYRQSLGQGLEFLIYFQGNSAPDKSGLPSDRFSAERTGGSVSTLTIQRTQQEDSAVYLCASSLSVGLAFFGQGTRLTVV.

This clonotype was picked up many times. This chain connects TRBV7-6 to TRBJ1-1; D remains ambiguous. V dropped 1 base and J dropped 8 bases, with 17 bases sitting between them. Germline CDR1 SGHVS, CDR2 FNYEAQ. This CDR3 region has 15 residues. The chain's CDR3 is CASSLEPGARAEAFF. The CDR3 region has the DNA TGTGCCAGCAGCTTAGAACCGGGCGCCCGGGCCGAAGCTTTCTTT.

This clonotype has at least ten counts. This sequence joins TRBV6-5 and TRBJ2-7, with D unresolved. V lost 5 bases to trimming and J lost 7 bases, with 15 bases between them. Germline CDR1 reads MNHEY; CDR2 reads SVGAGI. This CDR3 spans 13 amino acids. The CDR3 protein is CASSETLSLEQYF. Written as DNA, the CDR3 is TGTGCCAGCAGTGAGACCCTCTCCCTTGAGCAGTACTTC.

This clonotype was recorded at least ten times. This chain links TRBV2 with TRBJ2-1, with TRBD2 identical over 10 bases. CDR3 length equals 15 residues. The germline V gene has CDR1 SNHLY and CDR2 FYNNEI. The junction had 5 bases not matched to a gene; V was cut back by 2 bases and J by 7 bases. This CDR3 reads CASSERAGGSNEQFF. The CDR3 nucleotides read TGTGCCAGCAGTGAAAGAGCGGGAGGGTCGAATGAGCAGTTCTTC.

This clonotype has at least ten counts. The chain combines TRBV5-1 with TRBJ1-1, with D possibly TRBD1 on 6 matching bases. From germline, CDR1 is SGHRS and CDR2 YFSETQ. V lost 4 bases, J lost 0 bases, and 13 bases lay in between. This CDR3 is 15 amino acids long. The CDR3 nucleotides read TGCGCCAGCAGCCTTGGACAGACCATGAACACTGAAGCTTTCTTT. It is translated as CASSLGQTMNTEAFF.

This clonotype was counted at least ten times. The V gene is TRBV18, the J gene TRBJ1-1; D is unclear. The CDR3 has 13 amino acids. The germline CDR1 and CDR2 sequences are KGHSH and LQKENI. V was pared by 6 bases and J by 5 bases, with 13 bases between. This CDR3 reads CASSRPLTTEAFF. CDR3 nucleotides: TGTGCCAGCTCCCGTCCTTTGACAACTGAAGCTTTCTTT.

This clonotype was found many times. The CDR3, as DNA: TGTGCCAGCAGTCGTAGGACTAGCGGGATCAATGAGCAGTTCTTC. Amino acids: CASSRRTSGINEQFF. V usage is TRBV12-3 or TRBV12-4 and J usage is TRBJ2-1, with 12 bases that match TRBD2. The CDR3 consists of 15 residues. V shed 5 bases, J shed 6 bases, and the junction held 5 bases outside the gene matches.

This clonotype has ten or more counts. This may come from a read error, since a much larger clone is one base off. V and J are TRBV5-1 and TRBJ1-1, with D possibly TRBD1 on 6 matching bases. Germline assignment: CDR1 SGHRS and CDR2 YFSETQ. There are 14 residues in the CDR3. With 0 bases removed from V and 5 bases from J, the gap between germline ends came to 11 bases. CDR3 DNA sequence: TGCGCCAGCAGCTTGGCGGGGGCGAGGACTGAAGCTTTCTTT. It yields the protein CASSLAGARTEAFF.

This clonotype was seen repeatedly, ten times or more. J is TRBJ2-7 and V is TRBV20-1, with 11 bases identical to TRBD2. This CDR3 spans 15 amino acids. After removal of 1 base from V and 4 bases from J, the junction contained 6 bases not matched to a gene. From germline, CDR1 is DFQATT and CDR2 SNEGSKA (reference sequence). CDR3 DNA sequence: TGCAGTGCTAGAGTCCCGACTAGCGGGAAGTACGAGCAGTACTTC. It yields the protein CSARVPTSGKYEQYF.

This clonotype showed up many times. The chain carries TRBV25-1 and TRBJ2-5; TRBD2 matches at 7 bases. The trim removed 6 bases at V and 6 bases at J, leaving 13 bases unmatched. The germline V gene has CDR1 MGHDK and CDR2 SYGVNS. CDR3 size: 15 residues. CDR3: CASRSGGGVSKTQYF. DNA for the CDR3: TGTGCCAGCAGGAGTGGGGGAGGGGTTTCGAAGACCCAGTACTTC.

Ten or more counts support this clonotype. V and J are TRBV28 and TRBJ1-3, with unresolved D. The CDR3 is made up of 13 amino acids. CDR1 is MDHEN, CDR2 SYDVKM, per germline. Deletions cut 8 bases from V and 4 bases from J, with 12 bases between. CDR3 sequence: CASGQPNGNTIYF. CDR3 bases: TGTGCCAGCGGGCAGCCTAACGGAAACACCATATATTTT.

The CDR3 loop is CASSRRWTSGGSSYNEQFF. The CDR3 DNA reads as TGTGCCAGCAGCCGCCGGTGGACGTCCGGGGGGAGCTCCTACAATGAGCAGTTCTTC. This chain links TRBV14 with TRBJ2-1; TRBD2 agrees at 7 bases. The CDR3 length is 19 residues. In germline, CDR1 is SGHDN, CDR2 FVKESK. The V segment lost 4 bases and the J segment 0 bases; nucleotides outside the gene matches: 15.

This clonotype showed up just a few times. J is TRBJ2-2 and V is TRBV11-2; D ambiguous. The CDR3 is 14 amino acids. The V gene's germline CDR1 is SGHAT and CDR2 FQNNGV. Trimming cost V 5 bases and J 4 bases, with 11 bases left between them. Here the CDR3 DNA reads TGTGCCAGCAGCCCCCTCAGTGGCACCGGGGAGCTGTTTTTT. Its translation is CASSPLSGTGELFF.

The chain links TRBV15 to TRBJ2-3, with D unresolved. CDR3 length: 15 residues. CDR1 is LNHNV, CDR2 YYDKDF, per germline (reference sequence). V lost 0 bases and J 2 bases, leaving 9 bases between the germline ends. The CDR3 here is CATSRDPGPTDTQYF. In nucleotides, the CDR3 is TGTGCCACCAGCAGAGATCCCGGACCCACAGATACGCAGTATTTT.

At least ten counts were recorded for this clonotype. The junction departs from germline at one end; a sequencing error may be responsible. The chain couples TRBV20-1 to TRBJ1-1; the D gene is possibly TRBD1 (5 bases). This CDR3 spans 14 amino acids. Germline V lookup: CDR1 DFQATT, CDR2 SNEGSKA (reference sequence). The CDR3 loop is CSARDPGGVTEAFF. CDR3 DNA sequence: TGCAGTGCAAGAGACCCGGGGGGAGTCACTGAAGCTTTCTTT.

The table lists this clonotype with many counts. V and J are TRBV30 and TRBJ1-4; 10 bases are a match to TRBD1. Germline CDR1 is GTSNPN and CDR2 is SVGIG (reference sequence). CDR3 size: 14 residues. J gave up 7 bases and V 5 bases, and 7 bases lay outside the gene matches. CDR3 amino acids: CAWEPGQGTEKLFF. Written as DNA, the CDR3 is TGTGCCTGGGAACCGGGACAGGGGACTGAAAAACTGTTTTTT.

This clonotype was seen only a few times. The gene calls are TRBV20-1 and TRBJ1-1; the D gene is possibly TRBD1 (5 bases). This CDR3 has 15 amino acids. Germline values: CDR1 DFQATT, CDR2 SNEGSKA (reference sequence). Between the trimmed V and J ends, which lost 1 base and 3 bases, there was a span of 15 bases. The CDR3 is CSARAGRPLYTEAFF. The CDR3 DNA reads as TGCAGTGCTAGAGCGGGGCGGCCTCTATACACTGAAGCTTTCTTT.

Ten or more counts support this clonotype. The chain uses TRBV7-9 and TRBJ2-5, with D unclear. V was pared by 4 bases and J by 1 base, with 13 bases between. This CDR3 spans 15 amino acids. The germline V gene encodes CDR1 SEHNR and CDR2 FQNEAQ (reference sequence). The CDR3 nucleotides are TGTGCCAGCAGCTCTTGGTTAGAGCCCCAAGAGACCCAGTACTTC. Residues: CASSSWLEPQETQYF. The whole variable domain, remainder taken from reference TRBV7-9 and TRBJ2-5, is DTGVSQNPRHKITKRGQNVTFRCDPISEHNRLYWYRQTLGQGPEFLTYFQNEAQLEKSRLLSDRFSAERPKGSFSTLEIQRTEQGDSAMYLCASSSWLEPQETQYFGPGTRLLVL.

This clonotype was detected many times. The rearrangement joins TRBV7-9 to TRBJ1-2; 7 bases fit TRBD1. The germline gives CDR1 SEHNR, CDR2 FQNEAQ (reference sequence). The V gene end was trimmed by 6 bases and the J gene end by 3 bases; junction bases not matched to a gene: 4. The CDR3 length is 13 residues. In nucleotides, the CDR3 is TGTGCCAGCAGTCGGGACAGTGACTATGGCTACACCTTC. It codes for CASSRDSDYGYTF.